The clone carrying this T cell receptor (beta chain) was picked up many times. Time point indicated: pre-sensitization, week 0. Noted treatment: therapeutic diphenylcyclopropenone sensitization with weekly scalp DPC. The entry originates in a study of human T cells and chemical hapten exposure. Study in general: Per-sample TCR yield variability stemmed mainly from small pooled library volume differences.

TCRdb re-called the RACE reads through MiXCR, storing one row per CDR3 protein. This sample has approximately 79,000 distinct CDR3 sequences, with 6.5% to 10% found just once. The J segment lost 5 bases and the V segment lost 4 bases, leaving 11 bases of the junction unmatched. CDR1 is MNHEY and CDR2 is SVGAGI in the germline V gene. The CDR3 runs 15 residues. This chain links TRBV6-5 with TRBJ2-7; TRBD2 matches 7 bases. The TCR originated in a man aged 40-49 years with alopecia areata. Some clones in this sample may be carry-over from other donors' samples. This specimen was whole blood, taken in connection with sensitization to the hapten diphenylcyclopropenone (DPC). DNA of the CDR3: TGTGCCAGCAGTTCCAAGGGAGGGGATACCGACGAGCAGTACGTC. Translation gives CASSSKGGDTDEQYV.